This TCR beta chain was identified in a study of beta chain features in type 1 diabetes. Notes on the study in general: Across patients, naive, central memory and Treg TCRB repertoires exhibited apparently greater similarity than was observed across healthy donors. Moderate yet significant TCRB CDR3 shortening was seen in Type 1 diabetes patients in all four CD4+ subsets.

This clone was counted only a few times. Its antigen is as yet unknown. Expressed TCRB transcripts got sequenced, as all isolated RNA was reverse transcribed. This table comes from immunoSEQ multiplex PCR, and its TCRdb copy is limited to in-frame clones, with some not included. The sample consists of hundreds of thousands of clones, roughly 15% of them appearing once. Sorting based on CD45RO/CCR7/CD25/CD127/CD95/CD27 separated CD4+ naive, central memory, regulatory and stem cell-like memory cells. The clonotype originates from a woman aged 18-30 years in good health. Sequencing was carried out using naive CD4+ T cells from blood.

The CDR3 spells CASSLRMTGRTDTQYF. CDR3 in DNA: TGTGCCAGCAGCTTAAGGATGACTGGACGCACAGATACGCAGTATTTT. The V gene is TRBV7-2, the J gene TRBJ2-3; D is unresolved. Trimming removed 2 bases at V and 1 base at J, with 13 bases between. The germline gives CDR1 SGHTA, CDR2 FQGNSA. This CDR3 is 16 amino acids long.